A single sample is the source of the 10 T cell receptor beta chains below, sequenced in a study of human T cells and chemical hapten exposure (dated by TCRdb to about 2021). The sample's time point label, decoded: pre-sensitization, week 0. The treatment or condition label of this sample denotes: therapeutic diphenylcyclopropenone sensitization with weekly scalp DPC. The method behind the library was RACE. Sequencing took place on a NextSeq 500. TCRdb's own reprocessing of the public reads used fastp at Q25 and MiXCR and kept productive beta chains. For every CDR3 protein sequence, its rows merge into one entry that carries the most common genes and DNA. The sample table contains about 53,000 distinct CDR3 sequences; only one count was recorded for roughly 10% of them. Around 9.6% of the sample goes to the ten largest clones. Source: whole blood, taken in connection with sensitization to the hapten diphenylcyclopropenone (DPC). Every receptor here comes from a man in his forties with alopecia areata. Some clones in this sample may be carry-over from other donors' samples.

This clonotype was seen ten or more times. The chain has TRBV10-3 and TRBJ2-3; 8 positions match TRBD2. V trimming: 5 bases; J trimming: 4 bases; junction bases outside the gene matches: 11. CDR1 and CDR2 from the germline V gene are ENHRY and SYGVKD. The CDR3 totals 16 residues. The CDR3 DNA follows: TGTGCCATCAGTTTAATAGCGGGAACCCCCGCAGATACGCAGTATTTT. Its protein product is CAISLIAGTPADTQYF.

This clonotype occurred a few times. CDR3 in amino acids: CASSLDPGTSGRKTQYF. DNA of the CDR3: TGTGCCAGTAGTTTGGACCCCGGGACTAGCGGGAGAAAGACCCAGTACTTC. This chain joins TRBV19 and TRBJ2-5; 14 nucleotides align to TRBD2. Per the germline V gene, CDR1 is LNHDA and CDR2 is SQIVND (reference sequence). CDR3 length: 17 amino acids. The V gene end was trimmed by 5 bases and the J gene end by 6 bases; junction bases not matched to a gene: 11. The full variable domain, its missing parts supplied by reference TRBV19 and TRBJ2-5, is DGGITQSPKYLFRKEGQNVTLSCEQNLNHDAMYWYRQDPGQGLRLIYYSQIVNDFQKGDIAEGYSVSREKKESFPLTVTSAQKNPTAFYLCASSLDPGTSGRKTQYFGPGTRLLVL.

This sequence joins TRBV11-1 and TRBJ2-2; D may match TRBD1 or TRBD2 (5 bases each). The CDR3 totals 17 residues. V was pared by 1 base and J by 5 bases, with 17 bases between. CDR1 is SGHAT, CDR2 FQDESV, per germline (reference sequence). The CDR3 protein is CASSLVAGSLLTGELFF. DNA for the CDR3: TGTGCCAGCAGCTTAGTGGCAGGGAGCCTCTTAACCGGGGAGCTGTTTTTT. Full variable domain (outside the CDR3, taken from reference TRBV11-1 and TRBJ2-2): EAEVAQSPRYKITEKSQAVAFWCDPISGHATLYWYRQILGQGPELLVQFQDESVVDDSQLPKDRFSAERLKGVDSTLKIQPAELGDSAMYLCASSLVAGSLLTGELFFGEGSRLTVL.

This clonotype has at least ten counts. The chain combines TRBV9 with TRBJ2-7, with 9 bases fitting TRBD2. The CDR3 has 16 amino acids. The V gene's germline CDR1 is SGDLS and CDR2 YYNGEE. J lost 2 bases, V lost 0 bases, and 6 bases had no gene match. CDR3 DNA: TGTGCCAGCAGCGTAGGCGAGGTAGCGGGGGCCTACGAGCAGTACTTC. Translated, it gives CASSVGEVAGAYEQYF.

This clonotype has more than one count but fewer than ten. The chain uses TRBV11-1 and TRBJ2-2, with 10 bases aligning to TRBD2. J was trimmed by 4 bases and V by 11 bases; bases with no gene match: 7. The CDR3 length is 14 residues. Germline V CDR1 and CDR2: SGHAT, FQDESV (reference sequence). In nucleotides, the CDR3 is TGTGCCGCAAGTGAGCGGGAGGGCACCGGGGAGCTGTTTTTT. Protein: CAASEREGTGELFF.

This clonotype has at least ten counts. The chain combines TRBV19 with TRBJ2-1; 7 bases line up with TRBD2. V dropped 3 bases and J dropped 0; count of bases not matched to a gene: 5. CDR1 and CDR2 (germline): LNHDA, SQIVND (reference sequence). The CDR3 contains 16 residues. The CDR3 DNA reads TGTGCCAGTAGTATGGGCAGCGGGATCTCCTACAATGAGCAGTTCTTC. Its translation: CASSMGSGISYNEQFF.

This clonotype was seen a few times. The CDR3 loop reads CSAGTGIYEQYF. CDR3 nucleotides: TGCAGCGCGGGGACAGGGATCTACGAGCAGTACTTC. V gene TRBV29-1 combines with J gene TRBJ2-7; 9 bases line up with TRBD1. Trimming cost V 7 bases and J 3 bases; bases outside gene matches: 4. The CDR3 consists of 12 residues. CDR1 and CDR2 from the germline V gene are SQVTM and ANQGSEA.

V is TRBV20-1 and J is TRBJ1-4, with a weak D call TRBD1 (5 bases). Trimming removed 2 bases from V and 6 bases from J, with 10 bases in between. The CDR3 totals 13 residues. The germline V gene encodes CDR1 DFQATT and CDR2 SNEGSKA (reference sequence). In nucleotides, the CDR3 is TGCAGTGCTAGACGGGGGTTTGATGAAAAACTGTTTTTT. Amino acid sequence: CSARRGFDEKLFF.

The genes are TRBV9 and TRBJ1-1; D is perhaps TRBD1 (6 bases). This CDR3 contains 13 residues. Deletions cut 0 bases from V and 8 bases from J, with 11 bases between. CDR1 and CDR2 from the germline V gene are SGDLS and YYNGEE. The CDR3 nucleotides are TGTGCCAGCAGCGTAGTGGACAGATTAGAAGCTTTCTTT. Translating gives CASSVVDRLEAFF.

The chain carries TRBV7-7 and TRBJ2-2; D is undetermined. V was pared by 5 bases and J by 4 bases, with 14 bases between. CDR3 length: 15 amino acids. Germline CDR1 is SSHAT and CDR2 is FNYEAQ (reference sequence). Here the CDR3 reads CASSLGPFSTGELFF. For the CDR3, the DNA is TGTGCCAGCAGCCTTGGGCCCTTTAGCACCGGGGAGCTGTTTTTT.